This TCR beta chain was identified during a study of cytomegalovirus exposure and HLA in healthy donors. The study, taken as a whole, reports: Among TCR beta chains, those listed as cytomegalovirus-associated numbered about 160.

The study ran its PCR with 60 Vbeta and 13 Jbeta primers. The assay was immunoSEQ multiplex PCR, and TCRdb's table has in-frame clones only and misses some. The repertoire holds roughly 84,000 clones, with under 80% as singletons. Looked up from germline, CDR1 is SEHNR and CDR2 is FQNEAQ (reference sequence). V shed 6 bases and J shed 3 bases, with 17 bases lying between them. The CDR3 is made up of 15 amino acids. As concerns this clone: Its antigen is currently unknown.

This receptor was taken from a male donor in good health and CMV-seropositive. The chain carries TRBV7-9 and TRBJ1-2; D might be TRBD1 (5 bases). The specimen sequenced was PBMCs. The CDR3 loop reads CASSYAGGYYYGYTF. In DNA, the CDR3 is TGTGCCAGCAGTTATGCGGGGGGGTATTACTATGGCTACACCTTC.